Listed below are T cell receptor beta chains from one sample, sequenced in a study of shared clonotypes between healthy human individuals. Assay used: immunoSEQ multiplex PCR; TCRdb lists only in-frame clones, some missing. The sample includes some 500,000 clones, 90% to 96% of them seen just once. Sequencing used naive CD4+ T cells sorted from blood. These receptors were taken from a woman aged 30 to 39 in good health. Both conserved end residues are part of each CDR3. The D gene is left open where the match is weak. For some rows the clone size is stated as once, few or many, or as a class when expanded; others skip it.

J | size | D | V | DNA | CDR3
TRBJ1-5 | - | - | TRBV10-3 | TGTGCCATCAGTGAGTGGAGGGGCTCCAGCGATGGCAATCAGCCCCAGCATTTT | CAISEWRGSSDGNQPQHF
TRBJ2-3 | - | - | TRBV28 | TGTGCCAGCAGCCCCAGGGGGGCGATGGATACGCAGTATTTT | CASSPRGAMDTQYF
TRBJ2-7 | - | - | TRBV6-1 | TGTGCCAGCAGTGGCTATCAGAAATTCTACGAGCAGTACTTC | CASSGYQKFYEQYF
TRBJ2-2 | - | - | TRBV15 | TGTGCCACCAGCAGAGATCGCCAGGGGAACACCGGGGAGCTGTTTTTT | CATSRDRQGNTGELFF
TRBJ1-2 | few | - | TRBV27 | TGTGCCAGCAGTTTAGAGAGAGGGACTGGCTACACCTTC | CASSLERGTGYTF
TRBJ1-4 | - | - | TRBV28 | TGTGCCAGCAGCGGACAGAAACTGTTTTTT | CASSGQKLFF
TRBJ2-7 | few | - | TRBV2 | TGTGCCAGCGAGCGCACGACTAGTCACGAGCAGTACTTC | CASERTTSHEQYF
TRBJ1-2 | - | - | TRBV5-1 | TGCGCCAGCAGCTTGGGGGGGCTAGACTATGGCTACACCTTC | CASSLGGLDYGYTF
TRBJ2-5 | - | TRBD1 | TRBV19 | TGTGCCAGTAGTTCAACCCGCCAGGGGGCAAGGGAGACCCAGTACTTC | CASSSTRQGARETQYF
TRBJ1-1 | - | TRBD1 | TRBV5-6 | TGTGCCAGCAGCCCGAAGGACAGGGGGGGAACTGAAGCTTTCTTT | CASSPKDRGGTEAFF
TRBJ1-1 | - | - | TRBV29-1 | TGCAGCGTTAGCAGTGTTATACCCGAAGCTTTCTTT | CSVSSVIPEAFF
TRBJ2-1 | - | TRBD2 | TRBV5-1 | TGCGCCAGCAGCGAACGGACTAGCGGTACCTACAATGAGCAGTTCTTC | CASSERTSGTYNEQFF
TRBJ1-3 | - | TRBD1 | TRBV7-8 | TGTGCCAGCAAAAACAGGGGGCCTGGAAACACCATATATTTT | CASKNRGPGNTIYF
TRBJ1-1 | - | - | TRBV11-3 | TGTGCCAGCAGCTTAGTAATGGCTGAAGCTTTCTTT | CASSLVMAEAFF
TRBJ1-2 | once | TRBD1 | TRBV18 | TGTGCCAGCTCACCAACCAGGACAGGCAACTATGGCTACACCTTC | CASSPTRTGNYGYTF
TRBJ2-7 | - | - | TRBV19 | TGTGCCAGTAGTACCCTCTCGGGCCCCTCCTACGAGCAGTACTTC | CASSTLSGPSYEQYF
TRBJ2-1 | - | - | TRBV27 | TGTGCCAGCAGCCTGTCCCCCCCTAGTGAGCAGTTCTTC | CASSLSPPSEQFF